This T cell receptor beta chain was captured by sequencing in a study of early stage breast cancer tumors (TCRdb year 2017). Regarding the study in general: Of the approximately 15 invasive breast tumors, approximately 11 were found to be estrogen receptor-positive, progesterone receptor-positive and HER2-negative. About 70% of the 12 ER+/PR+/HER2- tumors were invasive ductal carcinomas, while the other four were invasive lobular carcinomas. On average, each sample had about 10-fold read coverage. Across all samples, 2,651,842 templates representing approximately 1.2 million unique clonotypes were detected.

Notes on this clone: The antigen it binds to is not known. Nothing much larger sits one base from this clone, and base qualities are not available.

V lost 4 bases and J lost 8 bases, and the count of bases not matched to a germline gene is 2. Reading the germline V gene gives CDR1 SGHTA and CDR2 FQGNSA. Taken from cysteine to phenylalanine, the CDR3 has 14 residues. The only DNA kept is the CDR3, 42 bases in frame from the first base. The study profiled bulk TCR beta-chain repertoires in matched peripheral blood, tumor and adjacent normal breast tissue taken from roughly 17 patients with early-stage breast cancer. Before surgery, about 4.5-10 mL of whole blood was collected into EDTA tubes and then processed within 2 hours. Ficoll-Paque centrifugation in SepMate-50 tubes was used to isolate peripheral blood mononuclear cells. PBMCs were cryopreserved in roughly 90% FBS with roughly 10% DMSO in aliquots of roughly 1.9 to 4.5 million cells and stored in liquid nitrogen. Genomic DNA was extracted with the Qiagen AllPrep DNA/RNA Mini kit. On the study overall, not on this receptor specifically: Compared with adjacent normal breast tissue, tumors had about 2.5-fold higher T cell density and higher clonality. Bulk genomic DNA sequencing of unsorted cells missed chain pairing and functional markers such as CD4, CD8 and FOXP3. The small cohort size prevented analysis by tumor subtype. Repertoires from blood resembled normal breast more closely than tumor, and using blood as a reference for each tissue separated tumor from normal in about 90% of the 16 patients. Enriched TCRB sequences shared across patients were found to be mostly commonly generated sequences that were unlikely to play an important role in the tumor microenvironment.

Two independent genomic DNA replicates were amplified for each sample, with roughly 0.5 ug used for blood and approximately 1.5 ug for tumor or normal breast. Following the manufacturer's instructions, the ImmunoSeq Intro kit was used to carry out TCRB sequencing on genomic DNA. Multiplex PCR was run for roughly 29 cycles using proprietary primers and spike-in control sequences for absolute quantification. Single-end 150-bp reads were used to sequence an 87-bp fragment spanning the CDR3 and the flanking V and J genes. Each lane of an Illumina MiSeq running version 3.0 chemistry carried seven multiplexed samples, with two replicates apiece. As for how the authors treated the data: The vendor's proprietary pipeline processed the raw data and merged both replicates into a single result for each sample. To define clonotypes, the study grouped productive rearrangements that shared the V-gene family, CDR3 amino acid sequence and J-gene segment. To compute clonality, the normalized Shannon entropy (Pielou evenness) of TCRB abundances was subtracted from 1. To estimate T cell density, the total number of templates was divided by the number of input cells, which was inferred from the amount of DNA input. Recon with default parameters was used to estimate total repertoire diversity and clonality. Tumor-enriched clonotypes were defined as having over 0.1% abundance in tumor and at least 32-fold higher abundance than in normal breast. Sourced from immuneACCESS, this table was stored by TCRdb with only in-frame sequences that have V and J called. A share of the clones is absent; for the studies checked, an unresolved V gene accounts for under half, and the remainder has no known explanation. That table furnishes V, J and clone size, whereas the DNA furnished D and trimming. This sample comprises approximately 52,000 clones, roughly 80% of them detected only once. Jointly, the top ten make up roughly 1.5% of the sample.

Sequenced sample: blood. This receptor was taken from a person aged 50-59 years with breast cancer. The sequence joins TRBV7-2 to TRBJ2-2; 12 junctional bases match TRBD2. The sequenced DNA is TGTGCCAGCAGCTGGACTAGCGGGACGGGGGAGCTGTTTTTT. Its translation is CASSWTSGTGELFF.